This T cell receptor (beta chain) comes out of a study of T cell responses to AZD1222 COVID-19 vaccine. General study points: Clonal diversity may have been underestimated in mostly white British donors.

Germline assignment: CDR1 LGHNA and CDR2 YNFKEQ. The length of the CDR3 is 17 residues. V trimming: 0 bases; J trimming: 0 bases; junction bases outside the gene matches: 5. As regards this clone: Its specificity is unknown.

Using immunoSEQ multiplex PCR, the repertoire was profiled, and TCRdb retains in-frame clones only, with some absent. The sample includes just under 75,000 clones, around 81% of them seen just once. Second-dose schedules of about 4 or about 12 weeks were combined. The source of this sequence is an adult who received the AZD1222 COVID-19 vaccine. This chain joins TRBV4-2 and TRBJ2-1; 7 bases are a match to TRBD2. Specimen: peripheral blood, collected 28 days after the second AZD1222 dose. The CDR3 coding sequence is TGTGCCAGCAGCCAAGAGGAGGCGGGAGTCTCCTACAATGAGCAGTTCTTC. This encodes CASSQEEAGVSYNEQFF.